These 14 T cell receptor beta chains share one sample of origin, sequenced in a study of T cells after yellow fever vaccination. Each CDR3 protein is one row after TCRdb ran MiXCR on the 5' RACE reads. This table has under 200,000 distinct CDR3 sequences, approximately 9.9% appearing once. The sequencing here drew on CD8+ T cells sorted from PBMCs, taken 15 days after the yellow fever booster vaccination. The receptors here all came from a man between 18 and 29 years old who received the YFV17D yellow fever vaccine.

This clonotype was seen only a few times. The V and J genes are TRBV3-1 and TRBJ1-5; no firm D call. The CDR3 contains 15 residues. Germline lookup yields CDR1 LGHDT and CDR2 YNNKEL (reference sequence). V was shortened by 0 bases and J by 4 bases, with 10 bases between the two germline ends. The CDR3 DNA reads TGTGCCAGCAGCCAAGACGCGCGAGAGAATCAGCCCCAGCATTTT. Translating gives CASSQDARENQPQHF. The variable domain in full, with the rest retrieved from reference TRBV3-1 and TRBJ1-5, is DTAVSQTPKYLVTQMGNDKSIKCEQNLGHDTMYWYKQDSKKFLKIMFSYNNKELIINETVPNRFSPKSPDKAHLNLHINSLELGDSAVYFCASSQDARENQPQHFGDGTRLSIL.

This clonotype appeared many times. CDR3 sequence (DNA): TGTGCCAGCAGCAAGACAGGGTCAGATACGCAGTATTTT. This gives the protein CASSKTGSDTQYF. V gene TRBV7-6 combines with J gene TRBJ2-3, with 7 bases fitting TRBD1. J was trimmed by 4 bases and V by 5 bases; bases with no gene match: 3. The CDR3 runs 13 residues. Germline V gives CDR1 SGHVS, CDR2 FNYEAQ. Based on the CDR3 plus reference TRBV7-6 and TRBJ2-3, the full variable domain is GAGVSQSPRYKVTKRGQDVALRCDPISGHVSLYWYRQALGQGPEFLTYFNYEAQQDKSGLPNDRFSAERPEGSISTLTIQRTEQRDSAMYRCASSKTGSDTQYFGPGTRLTVL.

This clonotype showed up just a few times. In nucleotides, the CDR3 is TGCGCCAGCAGCCAAGAGGTCGCGGACGGCTCCCGTGGGCAGTACTTC. The encoded protein is CASSQEVADGSRGQYF. The rearrangement joins TRBV4-1 to TRBJ2-7; D gene unclear. The CDR3 has 16 residues. CDR1 is MGHRA and CDR2 is YSYEKL in the germline V gene. V was trimmed by 0 bases and J by 9 bases, leaving 21 bases between them.

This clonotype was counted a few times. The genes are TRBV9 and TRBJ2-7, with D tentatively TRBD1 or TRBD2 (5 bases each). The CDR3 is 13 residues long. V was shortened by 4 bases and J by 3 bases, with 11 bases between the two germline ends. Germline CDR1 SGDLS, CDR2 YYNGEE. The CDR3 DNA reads TGTGCCAGCAGCCCAGGAGGACACTACGAGCAGTACTTC. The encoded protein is CASSPGGHYEQYF.

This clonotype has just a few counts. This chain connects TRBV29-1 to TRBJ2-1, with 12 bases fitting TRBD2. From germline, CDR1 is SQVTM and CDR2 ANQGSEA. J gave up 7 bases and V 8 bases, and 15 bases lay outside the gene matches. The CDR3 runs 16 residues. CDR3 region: CSLTLRTSGGFNEQFF. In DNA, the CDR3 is TGCAGCCTGACCCTTCGAACTAGCGGGGGGTTTAATGAGCAGTTCTTC.

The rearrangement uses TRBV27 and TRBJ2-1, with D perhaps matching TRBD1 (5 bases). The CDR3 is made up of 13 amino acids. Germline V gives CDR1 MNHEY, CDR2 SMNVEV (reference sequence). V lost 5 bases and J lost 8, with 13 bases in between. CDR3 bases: TGTGCCAGCAGTCTCCAGGGTAACGATGAGCAGTTCTTC. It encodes CASSLQGNDEQFF.

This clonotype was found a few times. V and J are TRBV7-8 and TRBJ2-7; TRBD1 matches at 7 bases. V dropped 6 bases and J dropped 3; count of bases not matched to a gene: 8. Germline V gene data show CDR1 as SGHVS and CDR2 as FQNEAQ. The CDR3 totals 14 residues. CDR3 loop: CASSSGTAVYEQYV. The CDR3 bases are TGTGCCAGCAGTTCCGGGACAGCTGTCTACGAGCAGTACGTC.

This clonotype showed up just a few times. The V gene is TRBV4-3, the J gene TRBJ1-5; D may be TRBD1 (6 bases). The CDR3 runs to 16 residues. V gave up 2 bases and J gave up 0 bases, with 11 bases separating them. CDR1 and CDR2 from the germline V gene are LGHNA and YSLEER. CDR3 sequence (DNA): TGCGCCAGCAGCCAAACGGACAGATTTAGCAATCAGCCCCAGCATTTT. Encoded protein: CASSQTDRFSNQPQHF.

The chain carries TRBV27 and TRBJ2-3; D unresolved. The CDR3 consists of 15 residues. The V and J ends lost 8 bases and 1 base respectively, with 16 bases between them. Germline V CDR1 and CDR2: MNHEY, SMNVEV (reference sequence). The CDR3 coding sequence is TGTGCCAGCCGTCTCTGGAATACTGGCACAGATACGCAGTATTTT. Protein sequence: CASRLWNTGTDTQYF.

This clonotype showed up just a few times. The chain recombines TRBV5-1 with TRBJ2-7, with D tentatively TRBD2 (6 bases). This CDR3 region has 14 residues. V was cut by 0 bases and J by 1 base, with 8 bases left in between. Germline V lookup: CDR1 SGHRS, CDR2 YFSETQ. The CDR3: CASSLGAGSYEQYV. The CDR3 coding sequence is TGCGCCAGCAGCTTGGGTGCGGGGTCCTACGAGCAGTACGTC.

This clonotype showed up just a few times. This chain's CDR3 is CSALAGGTYEQYV. CDR3 sequence (DNA): TGCAGTGCCCTCGCAGGGGGAACCTACGAGCAGTACGTC. The V call is TRBV20-1, the J call TRBJ2-7; TRBD1 matches 7 bases. After removal of 6 bases from V and 2 bases from J, the junction contained 7 bases not matched to a gene. Germline V gene lookup returns CDR1 DFQATT and CDR2 SNEGSKA (reference sequence). The CDR3 is made up of 13 amino acids.

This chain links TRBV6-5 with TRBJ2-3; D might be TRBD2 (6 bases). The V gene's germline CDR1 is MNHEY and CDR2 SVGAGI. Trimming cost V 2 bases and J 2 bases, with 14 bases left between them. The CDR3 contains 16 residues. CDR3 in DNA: TGTGCCAGCAGTTACATTTGGGGGGACGCCACAGATACGCAGTATTTT. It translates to CASSYIWGDATDTQYF.

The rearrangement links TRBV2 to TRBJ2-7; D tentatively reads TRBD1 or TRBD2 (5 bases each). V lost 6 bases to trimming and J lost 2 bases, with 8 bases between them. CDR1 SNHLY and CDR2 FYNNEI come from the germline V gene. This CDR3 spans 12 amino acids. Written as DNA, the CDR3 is TGTGCCAGCAGCGGGGCCGCCTACGAGCAGTACGTC. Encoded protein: CASSGAAYEQYV.

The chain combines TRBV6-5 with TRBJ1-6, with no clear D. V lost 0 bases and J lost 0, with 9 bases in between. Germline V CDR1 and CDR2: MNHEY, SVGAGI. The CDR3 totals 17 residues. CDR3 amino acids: CASSYSIRHSYNSPLHF. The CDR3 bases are TGTGCCAGCAGTTACTCCATACGGCACTCCTATAATTCACCCCTCCACTTT.